These T cell receptor beta chains were read from a single sample in a study of identical twins. TCRdb re-analysed the 5' RACE reads in MiXCR, keeping a single row per CDR3 protein. The table includes around 570,000 distinct CDR3 sequences, 9.5% to 10% detected once. The same data also contributed to another study, on yellow fever vaccine responses in identical twins.

Sequenced: PBMCs. The receptors shown here come from a woman between 18 and 29 years old in good health. Both conserved end residues are part of each CDR3. The D gene is left open where the match is weak. Only part of the rows carry a size: once, few, many, or a class if the clone is expanded.

TGTGCCAGCAGTTGGGGGACTAGCGGAACCTACGAGCAGTACTTC | CASSWGTSGTYEQYF | TRBV6-5 | many | TRBD2 | TRBJ2-7
TGCAGTGCTAGTAAGGGCGGGAGTCGGTCAGAGACCCAGTACTTC | CSASKGGSRSETQYF | TRBV20-1 | few | TRBD2 | TRBJ2-5
TGCGCCAGCAGCCGGAACCCGACAGGGGGAGGTCTATCCTACGAGCAGTACTTC | CASSRNPTGGGLSYEQYF | TRBV4-3 | many | TRBD1 | TRBJ2-7
TGTGCCAGCAGCTCCAGGGGGTCCGGGGAGCTGTTTTTT | CASSSRGSGELFF | TRBV7-3 | many | TRBD1 | TRBJ2-2
TGTGCCAGCAGCTTAGTTCCCCCCGGCGGCAGAAACATTCAGTACTTC | CASSLVPPGGRNIQYF | TRBV7-2 | few | - | TRBJ2-4
TGCGCCAGCAGCCAAGATGGAAGGAGCCCCTACAATGAGCAGTTCTTC | CASSQDGRSPYNEQFF | TRBV4-3 | - | - | TRBJ2-1
TGCGCCAGCAGCCCTCGGACTAGCAGAGAGACCCAGTACTTC | CASSPRTSRETQYF | TRBV4-3 | - | TRBD2 | TRBJ2-5
TGTGCCAGCAGCCGGGGACTAGCAGACACCGGGGAGCTGTTTTTT | CASSRGLADTGELFF | TRBV7-9 | few | TRBD2 | TRBJ2-2
TGTGCCAGCAACCCCCGGGGCGGGGGCTACAATGAGCAGTTCTTC | CASNPRGGGYNEQFF | TRBV12-3/TRBV12-4 | - | TRBD2 | TRBJ2-1
TGTGCCAGCAGCTTGTATCCCCACCAACTAGCGGACACCGGGGAGCTGTTTTTT | CASSLYPHQLADTGELFF | TRBV5-4 | few | TRBD2 | TRBJ2-2
TGTGCCAGCAGCTTAGTGGGACAGGAAAAACTGTTTTTT | CASSLVGQEKLFF | TRBV11-2 | many | TRBD1 | TRBJ1-4
TGTGCCAGCAGTGGGACAGTGAGCTCCTACAATGAGCAGTTCTTC | CASSGTVSSYNEQFF | TRBV2 | many | - | TRBJ2-1
TGCAGTGCTAGAGGAGTGACCCCTAGGTCAAGAGAGACCCAGTACTTC | CSARGVTPRSRETQYF | TRBV20-1 | few | - | TRBJ2-5
TGTGCCAGCAGTTTAGTAGGGTTTGGGGCCAACGTCCTGACTTTC | CASSLVGFGANVLTF | TRBV12-3/TRBV12-4 | few | - | TRBJ2-6
TGTGCCAGCAGCCAAGGAGCGGGGTCCCTCGACAAACTGTTTTTT | CASSQGAGSLDKLFF | TRBV7-9 | - | - | TRBJ1-4
TGCGCCAGCAGCTTCGGACCGGGCTACGAGCAGTACTTC | CASSFGPGYEQYF | TRBV5-1 | few | - | TRBJ2-7